The 27 T cell receptor beta chains reported below all come from one sample, sequenced in a study of post-analysis software for immune sequencing data. No antigen has been assigned to these receptors. The library was made from cDNA and included unique molecular identifiers. One entry per CDR3 protein, called by TCRdb with MiXCR from the PCR reads. Of fewer than 700,000 distinct CDR3 sequences in the sample, around 44% were seen once. Overall study results and limits: When patients were compared with controls, about 5 TRBV segments were more frequent, TRBV5-6, TRBV5-1 and TRBV20-1 among them.

The sample consisted of blood. The receptor source for this set is a girl under 18 with multiple sclerosis.

This sequence joins TRBV10-2 and TRBJ2-4; 11 bases line up with TRBD2. The germline gives CDR1 WSHSY, CDR2 SAAADI. Trimming at V came to 5 bases and at J to 1 base, leaving 10 bases not matched to a gene. The CDR3 contains 18 residues. The CDR3 nucleotides are TGCGCCAGCAGTAGACTAGCGGGAACGGGAGGTGCCAAAAACATTCAGTACTTC. Its protein product is CASSRLAGTGGAKNIQYF.

This clonotype was picked up a small number of times. A clone one base away is much larger, so this may be a read error. V and J are TRBV20-1 and TRBJ2-1; D may correspond to TRBD1 or TRBD2 (6 bases each). V was trimmed by 8 bases and J by 11 bases, leaving 22 bases between them. The germline V gene encodes CDR1 DFQATT and CDR2 SNEGSKA (reference sequence). The CDR3 has 13 amino acids. DNA for the CDR3: TGCAGTATCATCTTACCGGGGGCTGTAAAGCAGTTCTTC. As protein: CSIILPGAVKQFF.

The genes are TRBV9 and TRBJ2-5, with TRBD2 identical over 7 bases. The DNA end lines up better with TRBJ2-7; the J call may be wrong. The CDR3 runs to 13 residues. Germline-derived CDR1 and CDR2 are SGDLS and YYNGEE. CDR3 loop: CASSPRLAHEQYF. DNA for the CDR3: TGTGCCAGCAGCCCCCGACTAGCACACGAGCAGTACTTC.

This clonotype has just one count. The chain couples TRBV29-1 to TRBJ1-1, with a weak D call TRBD1 (5 bases). Trimming took 4 bases from V and 6 from J, leaving 24 bases between them. The CDR3 length is 16 residues. Per germline, CDR1 SQVTM and CDR2 ANQGSEA. The DNA of the CDR3 is TGCAGCGTTGTCCAACGCGGCGGGAGGGGTGGTGCTGAAGCTTTCTTT. Translating gives CSVVQRGGRGGAEAFF.

This clonotype turned up a few times. The V gene is TRBV7-9, the J gene TRBJ1-2; no clear D. The CDR3 runs 13 residues. CDR1 is SEHNR and CDR2 is FQNEAQ in the germline V gene (reference sequence). V was shortened by 5 bases and J by 3 bases, with 10 bases between the two germline ends. The CDR3 DNA follows: TGTGCCAGCAGCGCCGTCGGTTACTATGGCTACACCTTC. Residues: CASSAVGYYGYTF.

The chain couples TRBV25-1 to TRBJ2-3, with TRBD2 identical over 8 bases. The germline gives CDR1 MGHDK, CDR2 SYGVNS. The CDR3 contains 17 residues. V was pared by 6 bases and J by 4 bases, with 15 bases of the junction left unmatched. The CDR3 DNA is TGTGCCAGCAGCTACACTTTTCCGGGACTAGAGGCAGATACGCAGTATTTT. This sequence encodes CASSYTFPGLEADTQYF.

The J gene is TRBJ2-1, the V gene TRBV20-1; D possibly corresponds to TRBD1 (6 bases). Trimming took 3 bases from V and 6 from J, leaving 15 bases between them. Germline V gene data show CDR1 as DFQATT and CDR2 as SNEGSKA (reference sequence). The CDR3 length is 14 residues. CDR3 in amino acids: CSASGDRFPNEQFF. CDR3 coding DNA: TGCAGTGCTAGTGGCGACAGGTTCCCCAATGAGCAGTTCTTC.

The genes are TRBV29-1 and TRBJ2-5; D unclear. This CDR3 has 13 amino acids. The V end lost 5 bases, the J end lost 3 bases, and 13 bases lay between the germline ends. In germline, CDR1 is SQVTM, CDR2 ANQGSEA. CDR3 nucleotide sequence: TGCAGCGTTCGGAGTGTGGCAGAAGAGACCCAGTACTTC. This sequence encodes CSVRSVAEETQYF. The whole variable domain, filled in from reference TRBV29-1 and TRBJ2-5, reads SAVISQKPSRDICQRGTSLTIQCQVDSQVTMMFWYRQQPGQSLTLIATANQGSEATYESGFVIDKFPISRPNLTFSTLTVSNMSPEDSSIYLCSVRSVAEETQYFGPGTRLLVL.

The V gene is TRBV29-1, the J gene TRBJ2-4, with D possibly being TRBD1 or TRBD2 (6 bases each). The CDR3 has 13 amino acids. The V end was cut by 3 bases, the J end by 8 bases, with 14 bases between. Germline V CDR1 and CDR2: SQVTM, ANQGSEA. For the CDR3, the DNA is TGCAGCGTTGAGTGGGCGAGGGGGGACATTCAGTACTTC. Protein: CSVEWARGDIQYF. The variable domain in full, with the rest retrieved from reference TRBV29-1 and TRBJ2-4, is SAVISQKPSRDICQRGTSLTIQCQVDSQVTMMFWYRQQPGQSLTLIATANQGSEATYESGFVIDKFPISRPNLTFSTLTVSNMSPEDSSIYLCSVEWARGDIQYFGAGTRLSVL.

The V and J genes are TRBV5-6 and TRBJ2-1, with a tentative D call TRBD2 (6 bases). CDR1 and CDR2 (germline): SGHDT, YYEEEE. This CDR3 has 14 amino acids. V was cut by 4 bases and J by 7 bases, with 15 bases left in between. CDR3 residues: CASSPLGGSNEQFF. Here the CDR3 DNA reads TGTGCCAGCAGCCCGCTGGGGGGATCGAATGAGCAGTTCTTC.

This chain connects TRBV12-3 or TRBV12-4 to TRBJ1-2, with D possibly TRBD1 on 6 matching bases. The CDR3 loop spans 17 amino acids. Trimming pared 8 bases from V and 0 bases from J, leaving 22 bases between. In DNA form, the CDR3 reads TGTGCCAGCCGAGGGATTTCGGGACACCAGACTAACTATGGCTACACCTTC. Its translation is CASRGISGHQTNYGYTF.

This clonotype was seen more than once but under ten times. V usage is TRBV5-1 and J usage is TRBJ1-2, with D tentatively TRBD1 (6 bases). CDR3 length: 14 residues. Germline CDR1 is SGHRS and CDR2 is YFSETQ. V lost 4 bases and J 1 base, leaving 11 bases between the germline ends. The CDR3 loop reads CASSRWGHNYGYTF. CDR3 DNA sequence: TGCGCCAGCAGCCGCTGGGGACATAACTATGGCTACACCTTC.

The chain is built from TRBV5-1 and TRBJ2-7; D might be TRBD1 (5 bases). Germline V lookup: CDR1 SGHRS, CDR2 YFSETQ. CDR3 length equals 16 residues. V was clipped by 3 bases and J by 0 bases, with 16 bases between them. CDR3 nucleotides: TGCGCCAGCAGCTCACCGCCGAACAGGCCCTCCTACGAGCAGTACTTC. Residues: CASSSPPNRPSYEQYF.

The CDR3 reads CSSGGWNYGYTF. The CDR3 DNA is TGCAGCAGCGGGGGCTGGAACTATGGCTACACCTTC. The rearrangement joins TRBV29-1 to TRBJ1-2; tentatively, D is TRBD1 (6 bases). Trimming removed 8 bases at V and 2 bases at J, with 12 bases between. CDR1 and CDR2 from the germline V gene are SQVTM and ANQGSEA. The CDR3 has 12 residues.

This clonotype was seen a few times. As DNA, the CDR3 is TGCAGTGCTAGCCGGACTAGCGGGAGTGGTAACTCCTACGAGCAGTACTTC. Translating it yields CSASRTSGSGNSYEQYF. The chain is built from TRBV20-1 and TRBJ2-7; 13 bases are shared with TRBD2. There are 17 residues in the CDR3. Trimming took 3 bases from V and 0 from J; bases not matched to a gene: 8. Germline assignment: CDR1 DFQATT and CDR2 SNEGSKA (reference sequence).

The genes are TRBV20-1 and TRBJ2-4; 7 bases map to TRBD1. The junction had 12 bases not matched to a gene; V was cut back by 0 bases and J by 13 bases. Germline-derived CDR1 and CDR2 are DFQATT and SNEGSKA (reference sequence). The CDR3 runs to 14 residues. The CDR3: CSARDPGQVYAQYF. CDR3 in DNA: TGCAGTGCTAGAGACCCAGGACAGGTATACGCGCAGTACTTC.

V and J are TRBV25-1 and TRBJ2-7, with unresolved D. V lost 8 bases, J lost 7 bases, and 9 bases lay in between. The CDR3 covers 10 residues. CDR1 and CDR2 from the germline V gene are MGHDK and SYGVNS. This CDR3 reads CASQGREQYF. The CDR3 DNA is TGTGCCAGCCAAGGCAGAGAGCAGTACTTC.

The chain links TRBV9 to TRBJ2-3; either TRBD1 or TRBD2 may fit D (6 bases each). CDR3 length: 15 amino acids. The V end lost 1 base, the J end lost 1 base, and 10 bases lay between the germline ends. The germline V gene has CDR1 SGDLS and CDR2 YYNGEE. DNA for the CDR3: TGTGCCAGCAGCGTATGGGGGGCTGGCACAGATACGCAGTATTTT. The encoded protein is CASSVWGAGTDTQYF. The full variable domain, completed using reference TRBV9 and TRBJ2-3, is DSGVTQTPKHLITATGQRVTLRCSPRSGDLSVYWYQQSLDQGLQFLIQYYNGEERAKGNILERFSAQQFPDLHSELNLSSLELGDSALYFCASSVWGAGTDTQYFGPGTRLTVL.

The V gene is TRBV4-2, the J gene TRBJ2-1; TRBD2 matches 7 bases. Trimming removed 4 bases from V and 5 bases from J; junction bases left unmatched: 11. CDR1 is LGHNA and CDR2 is YNFKEQ in the germline V gene. The CDR3 runs 16 residues. The CDR3 spells CASSPAPGTTNNEQFF. In DNA form, the CDR3 reads TGTGCCAGCAGCCCCGCTCCCGGGACTACAAACAATGAGCAGTTCTTC.

In its sample, this clonotype was seen a few times. The chain links TRBV10-3 to TRBJ2-4, with a possible D match to TRBD2 (6 bases). Near its end, the DNA agrees better with TRBJ2-7, so the J call may be wrong. The CDR3 sequence is 15 residues long. Per the germline V gene, CDR1 is ENHRY and CDR2 is SYGVKD. CDR3 bases: TGTGCCATCAGCACTACTAGCCGGCGAACCTACGAGCAGTACTTC. Translating gives CAISTTSRRTYEQYF.

On this clonotype: Germline and junction disagree at one end, which may indicate a read error. The chain is built from TRBV4-2 and TRBJ1-1; TRBD1 might be the D (6 bases). The CDR3 loop spans 17 amino acids. Germline V gene data show CDR1 as LGHNA and CDR2 as YNFKEQ. The CDR3 reads CASSQDHRAGRDTKAFF. CDR3 DNA sequence: TGTGCCAGCAGCCAAGATCATAGGGCAGGAAGGGACACTAAAGCTTTCTTT.

Worth noting for this clonotype: An end of the junction does not agree with germline; a read error may underlie this. CDR3 protein: CASSLVGQGAYNEQFF. The DNA for the CDR3 is TGTGCTAGCAGCTTAGTAGGACAGGGGGCCTACAATGAGCAGTTCTTC. J is TRBJ2-1 and V is TRBV5-5; the match to TRBD1 covers 10 bases. Germline V gene data show CDR1 as SGHKS and CDR2 as YYEKEE (reference sequence). The CDR3 is 16 residues long.

The chain carries TRBV7-9 and TRBJ2-7; D gene uncertain. The CDR3 length is 14 residues. V was pared by 5 bases and J by 5 bases, with 16 bases between. Germline V gene sequence: CDR1 SEHNR, CDR2 FQNEAQ (reference sequence). The CDR3 protein is CASSSRRTPHEQYF. In nucleotides, the CDR3 is TGTGCCAGCAGCAGTCGACGGACGCCCCACGAGCAGTACTTC.

This clonotype has just a few counts. The chain combines TRBV7-8 with TRBJ2-1; D is perhaps TRBD2 (5 bases). This CDR3 is built from 17 residues. Trimming removed 5 bases from V and 4 bases from J, with 21 bases in between. The germline gives CDR1 SGHVS, CDR2 FQNEAQ. The CDR3 reads CASSPPVGQAAYNEQFF. CDR3 bases: TGTGCCAGCAGCCCCCCGGTGGGCCAAGCGGCTTACAATGAGCAGTTCTTC. Supplemented by reference TRBV7-8 and TRBJ2-1, the full variable domain reads GAGVSQSPRYKVAKRGQDVALRCDPISGHVSLFWYQQALGQGPEFLTYFQNEAQLDKSGLPSDRFFAERPEGSVSTLKIQRTQQEDSAVYLCASSPPVGQAAYNEQFFGPGTRLTVL.

J is TRBJ2-1 and V is TRBV12-3 or TRBV12-4; 7 positions agree with TRBD1. The CDR3 loop spans 16 amino acids. V lost 3 bases to trimming and J lost 0 bases; unmatched junction nucleotides: 5. CDR3 sequence: CASSFGAGGSYNEQFF. CDR3 nucleotide sequence: TGTGCCAGCAGTTTTGGGGCAGGGGGCTCCTACAATGAGCAGTTCTTC.

The chain couples TRBV27 to TRBJ1-1, with D possibly TRBD1 on 5 matching bases. The CDR3 totals 14 residues. CDR1 and CDR2 from the germline V gene are MNHEY and SMNVEV (reference sequence). V lost 4 bases and J lost 3, with 12 bases in between. In nucleotides, the CDR3 is TGTGCCAGCAGTTCCCCACAGGAAGACACTGAAGCTTTCTTT. It encodes CASSSPQEDTEAFF.

This clonotype came up many times. This sequence joins TRBV12-3 or TRBV12-4 and TRBJ2-7, with D possibly TRBD1 on 6 matching bases. CDR3 length equals 13 residues. V was pared by 4 bases and J by 2 bases, with 9 bases between. The CDR3 DNA reads as TGTGCCAGCAGTTCCGACAGGACCTACGAGCAGTACTTC. Translated, it gives CASSSDRTYEQYF.